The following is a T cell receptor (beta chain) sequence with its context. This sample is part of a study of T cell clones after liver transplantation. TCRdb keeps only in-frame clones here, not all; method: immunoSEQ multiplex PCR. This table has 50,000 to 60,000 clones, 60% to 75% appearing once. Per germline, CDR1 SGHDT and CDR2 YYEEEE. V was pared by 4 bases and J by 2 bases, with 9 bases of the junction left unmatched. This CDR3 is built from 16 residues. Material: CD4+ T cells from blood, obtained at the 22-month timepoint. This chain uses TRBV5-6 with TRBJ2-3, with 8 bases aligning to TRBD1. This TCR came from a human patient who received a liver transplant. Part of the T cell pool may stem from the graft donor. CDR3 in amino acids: CASSKGQGTSTDTQYF. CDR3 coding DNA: TGTGCCAGCAGCAAAGGACAGGGCACTTCCACAGATACGCAGTATTTT.